The clone carrying this T cell receptor (beta chain) has a count of ten or more. The sample comes from a study of T cell repertoires in cytomegalovirus infection. Each CDR3 protein is one row after TCRdb ran MiXCR on the reads. The table records 500,000 to 600,000 distinct CDR3 sequences, more than 15% of them present only once. The sequence derives from a human donor in good health (CMV status not recorded). Some clones in this sample may be carry-over from other donors' samples. The specimen sequenced was CD8+ T cells from PBMCs.

CDR3 nucleotide sequence: TGTGCCAGTAGTATACAGGGGGGAGGAGGAAGGACTGAAGCTTTCTTT. It is translated as CASSIQGGGGRTEAFF. J is TRBJ1-1 and V is TRBV19; TRBD1 matches 7 bases. This CDR3 contains 16 residues. V lost 2 bases, J lost 5 bases, and 11 bases stayed unmatched. The germline V gene has CDR1 LNHDA and CDR2 SQIVND (reference sequence).